This T cell receptor (beta chain) was obtained from a study of OX40 agonist ivuxolimab in advanced cancers. In the study overall: From 23 to 79 years was the age range, with a mean of around 54 years, and around 83% were male.

General observations from the study: The authors also found low normalized T-cell clonal expansion in some nonresponders. Researchers report that CD8+ T cells had, on average, more expanded clones than CD4+.

Regarding this clone: Antigen unknown.

Germline V gene data show CDR1 as SGHVS and CDR2 as FNYEAQ. The CDR3 loop spans 15 amino acids. V trimming: 5 bases; J trimming: 4 bases; junction bases outside the gene matches: 6. Profiled with immunoSEQ multiplex PCR; TCRdb holds only in-frame clones, not every one. The table includes over 55,000 clones, approximately 94% detected once. The sequence was collected from an adult with an advanced solid tumor such as melanoma, head and neck, liver or kidney cancer. The sample consisted of CD4+ or CD8+ T cells sorted from blood, taken in a trial of the OX40 agonist ivuxolimab. The chain employs TRBV7-6 and TRBJ2-2; 8 bases fit TRBD1. DNA of the CDR3: TGTGCCAGCAGCCCCGGGACAGGCCTCACCGGGGAGCTGTTTTTT. This encodes CASSPGTGLTGELFF. The whole variable domain, remainder taken from reference TRBV7-6 and TRBJ2-2, is GAGVSQSPRYKVTKRGQDVALRCDPISGHVSLYWYRQALGQGPEFLTYFNYEAQQDKSGLPNDRFSAERPEGSISTLTIQRTEQRDSAMYRCASSPGTGLTGELFFGEGSRLTVL.